This T cell receptor beta chain was profiled in a study of identical twins. V dropped 8 bases and J dropped 5 bases, with 19 bases sitting between them. This CDR3 region has 15 residues. TCRdb re-analysed the 5' RACE reads in MiXCR, keeping a single row per CDR3 protein. The profile shows hundreds of thousands of distinct CDR3 sequences, 20% to 25% of them singletons. A few counts support this clonotype. This sample was also put to use in a study of T cells expressing NK-cell markers.

The sequencing sample was made of CD4+ T cells sorted from blood. The sequence was collected from a woman aged 18-30 years in good health. This chain connects TRBV12-3 or TRBV12-4 to TRBJ2-1; D might be TRBD2 (5 bases). The CDR3 DNA is TGTGCCAGCGGAGAGGGCTTAGCGTCTAACAATGAGCAGTTCTTC. Translation: CASGEGLASNNEQFF.